This entry lists 8 T cell receptor beta chains sequenced from one sample in a study of cytomegalovirus exposure and HLA in healthy donors. The PCR was carried out with 60 Vbeta primers and 13 Jbeta primers. Sequencing used immunoSEQ multiplex PCR; TCRdb keeps in-frame clones, though not all of them. Here the sample spans 77,000 or so clones, around 80% being singletons. The sample was PBMCs. The receptors come from an older man in good health and CMV-seropositive.

CDR3 sequence reads: CAISDAGGRETQYF. Written as DNA, the CDR3 is TGTGCCATCAGTGATGCAGGGGGCAGGGAGACCCAGTACTTC. The chain combines TRBV10-3 with TRBJ2-5; 8 nucleotides align to TRBD1. The length of the CDR3 is 14 residues. V trimming: 3 bases; J trimming: 5 bases; junction bases outside the gene matches: 5. Per the germline V gene, CDR1 is ENHRY and CDR2 is SYGVKD.

This clone came up a few times. The J gene is TRBJ1-4, the V gene TRBV6-6; D may be TRBD1 (5 bases). This CDR3 comprises 14 residues. The germline V gene has CDR1 MNHNY and CDR2 SVGAGI (reference sequence). The V gene lost 2 bases and the J gene lost 5 bases, with 9 bases spanning the gap. CDR3 sequence (DNA): TGTGCCAGCAGTTACGGCCAGGGCAATGAAAAACTGTTTTTT. Its translation is CASSYGQGNEKLFF.

J is TRBJ2-7 and V is TRBV6-5, with 10 bases that match TRBD1. This CDR3 is 15 amino acids long. Losses at the gene ends were 1 base for V and 4 bases for J; bases not matched to a gene: 4. The V gene's germline CDR1 is MNHEY and CDR2 SVGAGI. CDR3 sequence (DNA): TGTGCCAGCAGTTACTTTACGGGACAGGGGTACGAGCAGTACTTC. Translating it yields CASSYFTGQGYEQYF.

The chain joins TRBV7-6 to TRBJ2-7; 10 bases map to TRBD1. V shed 3 bases, J shed 3 bases, and the junction held 5 bases outside the gene matches. This CDR3 contains 15 residues. The germline CDR1 and CDR2 sequences are SGHVS and FNYEAQ. The CDR3 nucleotides are TGTGCCAGCAGCTTCCGGACAGGGGGTGGCTACGAGCAGTACTTC. The encoded protein is CASSFRTGGGYEQYF.

The gene calls are TRBV4-2 and TRBJ2-2; TRBD2 aligns across 8 bases. The V gene end was trimmed by 0 bases and the J gene end by 7 bases; junction bases not matched to a gene: 4. From germline, CDR1 is LGHNA and CDR2 YNFKEQ. The CDR3 runs to 15 residues. CDR3: CASSQEGGGIGELFF. The CDR3 DNA sequence: TGTGCCAGCAGCCAAGAAGGCGGGGGGATCGGGGAGCTGTTTTTT.

The V gene is TRBV10-3, the J gene TRBJ2-5, with 7 bases lining up with TRBD1. The germline V gene encodes CDR1 ENHRY and CDR2 SYGVKD. The CDR3 is 18 amino acids. With V trimmed by 1 base and J by 0 bases, 11 bases remained unmatched. The CDR3 loop reads CAISEWRRDRKYQETQYF. The CDR3 DNA follows: TGTGCCATCAGTGAGTGGCGACGGGACAGAAAGTACCAAGAGACCCAGTACTTC.

V gene TRBV2 combines with J gene TRBJ2-7; perhaps TRBD1 as D (6 bases). The CDR3 consists of 14 residues. Trimming took 6 bases from V and 0 from J, leaving 12 bases between them. In germline, CDR1 is SNHLY, CDR2 FYNNEI. This CDR3 is CASRPPGASYEQYF. CDR3 bases: TGTGCCAGCAGGCCCCCAGGGGCCTCCTACGAGCAGTACTTC. Based on the CDR3 plus reference TRBV2 and TRBJ2-7, the full variable domain is EPEVTQTPSHQVTQMGQEVILRCVPISNHLYFYWYRQILGQKVEFLVSFYNNEISEKSEIFDDQFSVERPDGSNFTLKIRSTKLEDSAMYFCASRPPGASYEQYFGPGTRLTVT.

The chain recombines TRBV10-3 with TRBJ1-2, with D tentatively TRBD1 (6 bases). The V end lost 7 bases, the J end lost 2 bases, and 14 bases lay between the germline ends. Germline V CDR1 and CDR2: ENHRY, SYGVKD. The CDR3 consists of 14 residues. CDR3 sequence: CAITPTGTNYGYTF. The CDR3, as DNA: TGTGCCATCACTCCCACAGGGACCAACTATGGCTACACCTTC.